This T cell receptor (beta chain) derives from a study of blood T cell repertoires in COVID-19 (dated by TCRdb to between 2020 and 2021). General notes on the study: Samples from collaborators originated in the United States, Italy and Spain and spanned both the acute and convalescent phases of COVID-19. Deeply sampled blood TCRbeta repertoires from subjects exposed to, actively infected with, or recovered from COVID-19 were included in the dataset. Where available, HLA class I and class II types were taken from metadata supplied by the sample provider and were not determined by assay-based typing. The repertoires were made available in a free public database intended to serve as a resource for research on the immune response to SARS-CoV-2. The sample metadata nearly always contained a de-identified subject ID, COVID-19 status, age in years and sex. The samples were drawn from the first 160 participants of the ongoing ImmuneRACE study and from 950 to 1,500 subjects provided by 6 global collaborators. The material from the prospective study consisted of cDNA or gDNA derived from T cells, B-cell-depleted T cells, or PBMCs. What the study reported, not specific to this receptor: How much clinical and demographic metadata was included differed by source and by participant, and the metadata was provided uncurated.

Each collaborating institution followed its own protocols to collect whole blood in K2EDTA tubes. For TCRbeta analysis, collaborators shipped samples in one of three forms: frozen whole blood, isolated PBMCs, or DNA extracted from either of those sample types. Details on this clone: The specificity of this receptor is unknown. No much larger clonotype is one base removed from it; base qualities were not supplied.

Spanning cysteine to phenylalanine, the CDR3 consists of 12 amino acids. Only the CDR3 DNA is retained, 36 bases long and in frame from the first base. A distance of 11 bases separates the germline ends of V and J, which lose 5 bases and 6 bases respectively. Looking up the germline V gene yields CDR1 SGHTA and CDR2 FQGNSA. The immunoSEQ Assay, a bias-controlled multiplex PCR, was used to amplify TCRbeta CDR3 regions from genomic DNA. The authors processed their data as follows. The number of nucleated cells in each sample was estimated from the amplification of reference gene primers within the assay. To quantify the absolute abundance of each unique TCRbeta CDR3 rearrangement, sequence reads were collapsed and filtered. For each sample, productive Simpson clonality was calculated by taking the square root of Simpson's diversity index across productive rearrangements. TCRdb carries this immuneACCESS record with in-frame sequences only. Its versions omit some clonotypes, under half of them owing to an unresolved V gene in the studies checked, with the rest unexplained. The DNA gave D and trimming, while V, J and clone size come from that table. This sample comprises roughly 140,000 clones, about 86% of them detected only once. The leading ten clones occupy 2.5% to 4% of the sample.

This receptor was identified in a man between 65 and 85 years old with acute or convalescent COVID-19. The source material was peripheral blood. The rearrangement joined TRBV7-2 to TRBJ2-7; a tentative D call is TRBD2 (6 bases match). The nucleotide sequence is given as TGTGCCAGCAGCCCCGGGCGGGGCGAGCAGTACTTC. Translated, this is CASSPGRGEQYF.